The clone carrying this T cell receptor beta chain was seen once. In the authors' workflow: Counts of nucleated cells, estimated from reference gene primer amplification, were obtained. Sequencing was performed with immunoSEQ multiplex PCR; in TCRdb, only in-frame clones are kept and a portion is missing. The DNA was the basis for D and trimming; V, J and clone size are from that table. The data show 150,000 to 200,000 clones, about 76% seen once. V lost 3 bases, J lost 2 bases, and 7 bases stayed unmatched. CDR3 length: 16 residues. Germline values: CDR1 SGHKS, CDR2 YYEKEE (reference sequence). This record comes from a study of blood T cell repertoires in COVID-19. At the level of the study: Sources were T cells, B-cell-depleted T cells, or PBMCs; the material itself was cDNA or gDNA.

The V call is TRBV5-5, the J call TRBJ2-7; TRBD1 matches 11 bases. The material sequenced was peripheral blood. This receptor was taken from a woman between 45 and 65 years old with active or convalescent COVID-19. CDR3 sequence (DNA): TGTGCCAGCAGCTCGGCACCGGGACAGGGGGCCTACGAGCAGTACTTC. It encodes CASSSAPGQGAYEQYF.